Presented here are 32 T cell receptor beta chains from one specimen sequenced in a study of pediatric ulcerative colitis (dated by TCRdb to between 2018 and 2021). The method behind the library was the immunoSEQ multiplex PCR assay. TCRdb retrieved this table from immuneACCESS and kept in-frame rearrangements only. Not all clones are present; in checked studies, unresolved V genes account for under half, and no reason is known for the remainder. The sample contains roughly 25,000 clones, about 67% of them found a single time. Together, the top ten hold 7.8% of the sample. During colonoscopy, one to two pinch biopsies were obtained from the rectum for research. Sequencing was done on a sample of gut tissue. These receptors all come from a boy aged 5-17 years with severe ulcerative colitis.

The V call is TRBV5-4, the J call TRBJ2-2, with TRBD2 matching over 9 bases. From germline, CDR1 is SGHNT and CDR2 YYREEE (reference sequence). The V segment lost 0 bases and the J segment 2 bases; nucleotides outside the gene matches: 8. CDR3 length equals 18 residues. The CDR3, as DNA: TGTGCCAGCAGCTTGGGGTGGCGGGAGGGCCTTAACACCGGGGAGCTGTTTTTT. Translating it yields CASSLGWREGLNTGELFF.

The chain has TRBV19 and TRBJ1-2; D is unclear. V was pared by 3 bases and J by 0 bases, with 8 bases between. The CDR3 sequence is 14 residues long. CDR1 is LNHDA, CDR2 SQIVND, per germline (reference sequence). This CDR3 reads CASSIGRANYGYTF. Written as DNA, the CDR3 is TGTGCCAGTAGTATCGGACGAGCTAACTATGGCTACACCTTC.

This clone came up a few times. The chain has TRBV4-1 and TRBJ2-1, with TRBD2 matching over 7 bases. The CDR3 extends over 15 amino acids. Trimming took 0 bases from V and 2 from J; bases not matched to a gene: 1. The germline V gene has CDR1 MGHRA and CDR2 YSYEKL. Written as DNA, the CDR3 is TGCGCCAGCAGCCAAGAGCTAGCGGCCTACAATGAGCAGTTCTTC. It translates to CASSQELAAYNEQFF.

The chain carries TRBV10-1 and TRBJ1-1; no firm D call. In germline, CDR1 is WNHNN, CDR2 SYGVQD (reference sequence). V lost 5 bases to trimming and J lost 4 bases, with 5 bases between them. The CDR3 is 11 amino acids. The DNA for the CDR3 is TGCGCCAGCAGTCGAGGCACTGAAGCTTTCTTT. Translation: CASSRGTEAFF.

The chain employs TRBV11-2 and TRBJ2-7; 8 bases map to TRBD2. CDR1 and CDR2 from the germline V gene are SGHAT and FQNNGV. CDR3 length: 14 residues. The J segment lost 5 bases and the V segment lost 3 bases, leaving 6 bases of the junction unmatched. CDR3 amino acids: CASSFWSGSDEQYF. CDR3 nucleotides: TGTGCCAGCAGCTTTTGGAGCGGGAGCGACGAGCAGTACTTC. The complete variable domain, with remaining parts taken from reference TRBV11-2 and TRBJ2-7, reads EAGVAQSPRYKIIEKRQSVAFWCNPISGHATLYWYQQILGQGPKLLIQFQNNGVVDDSQLPKDRFSAERLKGVDSTLKIQPAKLEDSAVYLCASSFWSGSDEQYFGPGTRLTVT.

This clone was counted between two and nine times. This CDR3 reads CASSDSGDTGELFF. The CDR3 nucleotides are TGTGCCAGCAGTGATTCTGGGGACACCGGGGAGCTGTTTTTT. The chain recombines TRBV25-1 with TRBJ2-2; D not certain. Germline CDR1 MGHDK, CDR2 SYGVNS. V was shortened by 3 bases and J by 3 bases, with 8 bases between the two germline ends. The CDR3 contains 14 residues.

CDR3 bases: TGTGCCAGCAGTTTATTCTCTGAGCCCCAGCATTTT. Its translation is CASSLFSEPQHF. The genes are TRBV28 and TRBJ1-5; unclear D gene. The V gene's germline CDR1 is MDHEN and CDR2 SYDVKM. V shed 1 base and J shed 8 bases, with 6 bases lying between them. The CDR3 sequence is 12 residues long.

V and J are TRBV5-8 and TRBJ1-2; 7 nucleotides align to TRBD1. V gave up 4 bases and J gave up 1 base; unmatched junction bases: 7. There are 15 residues in the CDR3. Germline CDR1 reads SGHTS; CDR2 reads YDEGEE. CDR3 loop: CASSLTGQYNYGYTF. CDR3 bases: TGTGCCAGCAGCCTGACGGGACAGTATAACTATGGCTACACCTTC.

J is TRBJ1-1 and V is TRBV7-2; possible D gene TRBD1, 5 bases. The ends were cut back, 3 bases at V and 5 bases at J, with 13 bases in the middle. CDR1 SGHTA and CDR2 FQGNSA come from the germline V gene. This CDR3 contains 14 residues. CDR3 sequence: CASSLGRARTEAFF. The CDR3 DNA sequence: TGTGCCAGCAGCTTGGGACGGGCAAGGACTGAAGCTTTCTTT.

This clone was counted only a few times. The chain couples TRBV19 to TRBJ2-3; 8 nucleotides line up with TRBD2. V trimming: 3 bases; J trimming: 1 base; junction bases outside the gene matches: 3. Germline V lookup: CDR1 LNHDA, CDR2 SQIVND (reference sequence). The CDR3 has 15 amino acids. CDR3 nucleotides: TGTGCCAGTAGTATGAACGGGAGGGGCACAGATACGCAGTATTTT. Its translation is CASSMNGRGTDTQYF.

Here the CDR3 reads CASSDFTGGGDNEQFF. CDR3 nucleotides: TGTGCCAGCAGTGATTTTACGGGAGGGGGGGACAATGAGCAGTTCTTC. V usage is TRBV6-1 and J usage is TRBJ2-1; 8 bases fit TRBD2. The junction had 9 bases not matched to a gene; V was cut back by 3 bases and J by 5 bases. Germline lookup yields CDR1 MNHNS and CDR2 SASEGT. The CDR3 contains 16 residues.

This rearrangement joins TRBV11-2 to TRBJ2-1; 8 nucleotides agree with TRBD2. Trimming removed 4 bases from V and 2 bases from J; junction bases left unmatched: 7. The CDR3 covers 16 residues. The germline V gene has CDR1 SGHAT and CDR2 FQNNGV. The DNA for the CDR3 is TGTGCCAGCAGCTCCGCGCTGACTAGCGCCTACAATGAGCAGTTCTTC. Its translation: CASSSALTSAYNEQFF.

The gene calls are TRBV2 and TRBJ2-3; the match to TRBD2 covers 11 bases. The V gene end was trimmed by 6 bases and the J gene end by 3 bases; junction bases not matched to a gene: 5. The germline CDR1 and CDR2 sequences are SNHLY and FYNNEI. The CDR3 totals 15 residues. In nucleotides, the CDR3 is TGTGCCAGCAGACTAGCGGGAGTTCGAACAGATACGCAGTATTTT. Protein sequence: CASRLAGVRTDTQYF. Looking up the rest from reference TRBV2 and TRBJ2-3 gives the full variable domain: EPEVTQTPSHQVTQMGQEVILRCVPISNHLYFYWYRQILGQKVEFLVSFYNNEISEKSEIFDDQFSVERPDGSNFTLKIRSTKLEDSAMYFCASRLAGVRTDTQYFGPGTRLTVL.

The chain has TRBV10-2 and TRBJ2-3, with TRBD1 as a possible D gene (6 bases). The CDR3 covers 15 residues. The V gene lost 5 bases and the J gene lost 0 bases, with 12 bases spanning the gap. Germline loops: CDR1 WSHSY, CDR2 SAAADI. CDR3 sequence: CASSFGQPSTDTQYF. The CDR3 coding sequence is TGCGCCAGCAGTTTCGGACAGCCTAGCACAGATACGCAGTATTTT.

This chain links TRBV2 with TRBJ2-7; no clear D gene. With 4 bases removed from V and 4 bases from J, the gap between germline ends came to 14 bases. Germline V gene sequence: CDR1 SNHLY, CDR2 FYNNEI. CDR3 length equals 14 residues. The CDR3: CASSVGKGPYEQYF. The CDR3 nucleotides are TGTGCCAGCAGTGTGGGCAAGGGCCCGTACGAGCAGTACTTC.

This clone was observed a handful of times. The chain combines TRBV2 with TRBJ2-3, with D perhaps assigned TRBD1 or TRBD2 (5 bases each). The CDR3 totals 13 residues. Trimming removed 7 bases from V and 0 bases from J, with 8 bases in between. CDR1 is SNHLY, CDR2 FYNNEI, per germline. The CDR3 coding sequence is TGTGCCAGCAAACGGGACAGCACAGATACGCAGTATTTT. This encodes CASKRDSTDTQYF.

This chain connects TRBV5-4 to TRBJ2-1; 9 nucleotides agree with TRBD2. The CDR3 is 15 residues long. V lost 4 bases and J lost 7; bases outside the gene matches: 9. Germline assignment: CDR1 SGHNT and CDR2 YYREEE (reference sequence). CDR3: CASSAGTSRVNEQFF. The CDR3 coding sequence is TGTGCCAGCAGCGCCGGGACTAGCCGGGTAAATGAGCAGTTCTTC.

The chain has TRBV7-9 and TRBJ1-4; TRBD1 matches at 9 bases. Germline V gene lookup returns CDR1 SEHNR and CDR2 FQNEAQ (reference sequence). The CDR3 has 17 residues. The V segment lost 5 bases and the J segment 4 bases; nucleotides outside the gene matches: 11. The CDR3 sequence: CASSHQWWTGDNEKLFF. The CDR3, as DNA: TGTGCCAGCAGCCACCAGTGGTGGACAGGGGATAATGAAAAACTGTTTTTT.

The genes are TRBV11-1 and TRBJ2-2; 9 nucleotides line up with TRBD1. CDR1 and CDR2 from the germline V gene are SGHAT and FQDESV (reference sequence). V lost 4 bases to trimming and J lost 7 bases; unmatched junction nucleotides: 4. There are 14 residues in the CDR3. The CDR3 is CASSSQGAGGELFF. CDR3 sequence (DNA): TGTGCCAGCAGCTCACAGGGGGCCGGCGGGGAGCTGTTTTTT.

This clone was detected a few times. The CDR3: CASGLGGGIGELFF. The CDR3 region has the DNA TGTGCCAGCGGTCTGGGCGGGGGGATCGGGGAGCTGTTTTTT. This sequence joins TRBV6-1 and TRBJ2-2; 8 bases match TRBD2. CDR1 is MNHNS, CDR2 SASEGT, per germline. This CDR3 is 14 amino acids long. V trimming: 8 bases; J trimming: 7 bases; junction bases outside the gene matches: 9.

This chain joins TRBV6-5 and TRBJ1-1; tentatively, D is TRBD1 (5 bases). Germline V gene data show CDR1 as MNHEY and CDR2 as SVGAGI. The CDR3 length is 14 residues. Between the trimmed V and J ends, which lost 7 bases and 0 bases, there was a span of 12 bases. CDR3 bases: TGTGCCAGCAAGGGTCTGGGGGTGAACACTGAAGCTTTCTTT. It is translated as CASKGLGVNTEAFF.

The chain has TRBV6-1 and TRBJ1-1; no reliable D call. Between the trimmed V and J ends, which lost 5 bases and 11 bases, there was a span of 18 bases. This CDR3 region has 13 residues. The germline V gene has CDR1 MNHNS and CDR2 SASEGT. The CDR3 region is CASSIQIGNLAFF. CDR3 in DNA: TGTGCCAGCAGTATTCAGATAGGGAATTTGGCTTTCTTT.

V gene TRBV7-2 combines with J gene TRBJ2-5; 7 bases are shared with TRBD1. The V gene's germline CDR1 is SGHTA and CDR2 FQGNSA. The V gene end was trimmed by 5 bases and the J gene end by 5 bases; junction bases not matched to a gene: 2. This CDR3 comprises 12 residues. CDR3 bases: TGTGCCAGCAGCAAGGACAGGGAGACCCAGTACTTC. It translates to CASSKDRETQYF. Using reference TRBV7-2 and TRBJ2-5 for the parts outside the CDR3, the full variable domain is GAGVSQSPSNKVTEKGKDVELRCDPISGHTALYWYRQSLGQGLEFLIYFQGNSAPDKSGLPSDRFSAERTGGSVSTLTIQRTQQEDSAVYLCASSKDRETQYFGPGTRLLVL.

The chain recombines TRBV27 with TRBJ1-1, with D tentatively TRBD1 (6 bases). Per germline, CDR1 MNHEY and CDR2 SMNVEV (reference sequence). Trimming cost V 5 bases and J 1 base, with 14 bases left between them. There are 15 residues in the CDR3. The CDR3 is CASSPRTASNTEAFF. CDR3 in DNA: TGTGCCAGCAGTCCCAGGACAGCCTCGAACACTGAAGCTTTCTTT.

The chain is built from TRBV4-1 and TRBJ1-3; D call uncertain. The ends were cut back, 4 bases at V and 3 bases at J, with 16 bases in the middle. The V gene's germline CDR1 is MGHRA and CDR2 YSYEKL. CDR3 length equals 16 residues. CDR3 sequence reads: CASSRQPVEYGNTIYF. The CDR3, as DNA: TGCGCCAGCAGCCGACAACCGGTCGAATATGGAAACACCATATATTTT.

The chain has TRBV11-3 and TRBJ2-5; 7 nucleotides agree with TRBD1. The CDR3 spans 16 residues. The germline V gene has CDR1 SGHNT and CDR2 YENEEA. The trim removed 0 bases at V and 4 bases at J, leaving 8 bases unmatched. The CDR3 sequence: CASSLDRQGLGETQYF. CDR3 in DNA: TGTGCCAGCAGCTTAGACCGACAGGGTTTAGGAGAGACCCAGTACTTC.

The table lists this clone with a count of one. The V gene is TRBV4-3, the J gene TRBJ2-7, with 7 bases lining up with TRBD2. The CDR3 contains 17 residues. Losses at the gene ends were 0 bases for V and 0 bases for J; bases not matched to a gene: 8. From germline, CDR1 is LGHNA and CDR2 YSLEER. The CDR3 protein is CASSQDWDYRSSYEQYF. The CDR3 coding sequence is TGCGCCAGCAGCCAAGACTGGGACTACCGGAGCTCCTACGAGCAGTACTTC.

The rearrangement joins TRBV2 to TRBJ2-1; D is tentatively TRBD1 or TRBD2 (6 bases each). CDR3 length: 15 amino acids. Germline V gene sequence: CDR1 SNHLY, CDR2 FYNNEI. Trimming pared 7 bases from V and 0 bases from J, leaving 13 bases between. DNA for the CDR3: TGTGCCAGCACACCATCGGGGGCCTCCTACAATGAGCAGTTCTTC. It encodes CASTPSGASYNEQFF. Full variable domain (remainder filled in from reference TRBV2 and TRBJ2-1): EPEVTQTPSHQVTQMGQEVILRCVPISNHLYFYWYRQILGQKVEFLVSFYNNEISEKSEIFDDQFSVERPDGSNFTLKIRSTKLEDSAMYFCASTPSGASYNEQFFGPGTRLTVL.

The rearrangement links TRBV2 to TRBJ2-6; possible D gene TRBD2, 6 bases. This CDR3 has 15 residues. The germline gives CDR1 SNHLY, CDR2 FYNNEI. The ends were cut back, 4 bases at V and 2 bases at J, with 9 bases in the middle. The CDR3 bases are TGTGCCAGCAGTGTTGGAGGGACTGGGGCCAACGTCCTGACTTTC. Its protein product is CASSVGGTGANVLTF.

The CDR3 DNA follows: TGTGCCAGTAGTCTGCCCAGGGATAACTATGGCTACACCTTC. It is translated as CASSLPRDNYGYTF. The rearrangement links TRBV19 to TRBJ1-2; a weak D match, TRBD1 (5 bases). V dropped 5 bases and J dropped 1 base, with 11 bases sitting between them. The CDR3 has 14 residues. Germline V gene sequence: CDR1 LNHDA, CDR2 SQIVND (reference sequence).

CDR3 nucleotide sequence: TGTGCCAGCAGCGTAGATGGGGTCACGGGGGGGACCCAGTACTTC. It translates to CASSVDGVTGGTQYF. V gene TRBV9 combines with J gene TRBJ2-5, with 7 nucleotides matching TRBD2. Per the germline V gene, CDR1 is SGDLS and CDR2 is YYNGEE. V lost 0 bases to trimming and J lost 7 bases; unmatched junction nucleotides: 9. The CDR3 loop spans 15 amino acids.

With respect to this clone: A read error is possible here, since a much larger clone lies one base away. The gene calls are TRBV7-9 and TRBJ2-7; 7 positions match TRBD2. V was clipped by 7 bases and J by 3 bases; unmatched bases: 9. CDR1 is SEHNR, CDR2 FQNEAQ, per germline (reference sequence). The CDR3 spans 14 residues. CDR3 loop: CASNLRENLYEQYF. CDR3 nucleotides: TGTGCCAGCAACTTGCGGGAGAATCTCTACGAGCAGTACTTC.